Sequencing of this T cell receptor (beta chain) was carried out in a study of cytomegalovirus exposure and HLA in healthy donors. On the study more broadly: Roughly 85 million unique TCRs from HLA-typed donors made up an early data release. Study-wide findings and caveats: The authors later found most CMV-associated TCR beta chains appeared HLA-restricted. Indistinguishable V segments, including TRBV6-2 and TRBV6-3, were excluded.

On this clone: Its antigen is unidentified.

Primers included in the PCR were 60 Vbeta and 13 Jbeta primers. The assay was immunoSEQ multiplex PCR, and TCRdb's table has in-frame clones only and misses some. This table has under 150,000 clones, 84% appearing once. The CDR3 has 13 amino acids. Germline lookup yields CDR1 SGHVS and CDR2 FNYEAQ. After removal of 5 bases from V and 6 bases from J, the junction contained 5 bases not matched to a gene. The origin of this receptor is a man aged 45-65 years in good health and CMV-seronegative. Sequencing was done on a sample of PBMCs. The rearrangement joins TRBV7-6 to TRBJ2-7; 9 nucleotides align to TRBD2. The CDR3 sequence: CASSPLTSGEQYF. As DNA, the CDR3 is TGTGCCAGCAGCCCGCTGACTAGCGGCGAGCAGTACTTC.